A selection of T cell receptor beta chains follows, all from one sample in a study of T-cell memory formation after mild COVID-19. Via MiXCR, TCRdb re-called the 5' RACE reads, giving one row per CDR3 protein. This table holds fewer than 250,000 distinct CDR3 sequences, 15% found once. Sequenced: PBMCs or a T cell subset sorted from them (not recorded which). The receptors come from an adult woman who had mild COVID-19 (a few samples of this study predate the infection). Cell type and time point are not known. Each CDR3 is given without its conserved first and last residue. The D gene is left open where the match is weak.

v_gene: TRBV19
d_gene: -
j_gene: TRBJ2-2
CDR3aa: ASSPAGVNTGELF

v_gene: TRBV2
d_gene: TRBD1
j_gene: TRBJ2-3
CDR3aa: ASIRDRRPGGTDTQY

v_gene: TRBV7-9
d_gene: -
j_gene: TRBJ2-4
CDR3aa: ASSLMGNIQY

v_gene: TRBV5-1
d_gene: TRBD2
j_gene: TRBJ2-3
CDR3aa: ASSLVPGLAGVDTQY

v_gene: TRBV5-6
d_gene: -
j_gene: TRBJ2-7
CDR3aa: ASSLQAASSYEQY

v_gene: TRBV4-2
d_gene: TRBD2
j_gene: TRBJ2-5
CDR3aa: ASSQASGRAETQY

v_gene: TRBV29-1
d_gene: TRBD1
j_gene: TRBJ1-1
CDR3aa: SVVRGPTEAF

v_gene: TRBV6-1
d_gene: TRBD2
j_gene: TRBJ2-7
CDR3aa: ASSRTSDLYEQY

v_gene: TRBV5-6
d_gene: -
j_gene: TRBJ1-1
CDR3aa: ASSLRVGARTEAF

v_gene: TRBV20-1
d_gene: TRBD1
j_gene: TRBJ2-3
CDR3aa: SARVGTASTDTQY

v_gene: TRBV5-1
d_gene: TRBD2
j_gene: TRBJ2-3
CDR3aa: ASSLGLAGVSTDTQY

v_gene: TRBV6-1
d_gene: TRBD1
j_gene: TRBJ2-3
CDR3aa: ASSESHRGATDTQY

v_gene: TRBV11-2
d_gene: TRBD1
j_gene: TRBJ1-6
CDR3aa: ASSPGTGPLNNSPLH

v_gene: TRBV5-4
d_gene: TRBD1
j_gene: TRBJ2-7
CDR3aa: ASSLGDRGTEQY

v_gene: TRBV20-1
d_gene: TRBD1
j_gene: TRBJ1-1
CDR3aa: SDEGAGTEAF

v_gene: TRBV19
d_gene: TRBD1
j_gene: TRBJ1-1
CDR3aa: ASSPRQGRFSTEAF

v_gene: TRBV29-1
d_gene: -
j_gene: TRBJ1-1
CDR3aa: SAVRGQGTEAF